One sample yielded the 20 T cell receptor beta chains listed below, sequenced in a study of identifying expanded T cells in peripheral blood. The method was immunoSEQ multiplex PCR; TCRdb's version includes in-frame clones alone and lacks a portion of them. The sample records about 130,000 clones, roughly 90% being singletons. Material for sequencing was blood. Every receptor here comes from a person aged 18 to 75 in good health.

CDR3 residues: CASSQAAGLNSEQYF. CDR3 sequence (DNA): TGTGCCAGCAGCCAAGCGGCAGGGTTGAATAGCGAGCAGTACTTC. The V and J genes are TRBV7-9 and TRBJ2-7; D may match TRBD1 or TRBD2 (5 bases each). The CDR3 consists of 15 residues. The germline V gene encodes CDR1 SEHNR and CDR2 FQNEAQ (reference sequence). The V gene lost 5 bases and the J gene lost 6 bases, with 20 bases spanning the gap.

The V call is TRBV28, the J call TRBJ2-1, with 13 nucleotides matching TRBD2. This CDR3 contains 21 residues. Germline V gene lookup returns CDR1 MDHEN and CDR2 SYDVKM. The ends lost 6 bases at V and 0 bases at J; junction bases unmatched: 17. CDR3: CASSPNWRPRTSGSSYNEQFF. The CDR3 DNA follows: TGTGCCAGCAGCCCAAACTGGCGACCTAGGACTAGCGGGAGCTCCTACAATGAGCAGTTCTTC.

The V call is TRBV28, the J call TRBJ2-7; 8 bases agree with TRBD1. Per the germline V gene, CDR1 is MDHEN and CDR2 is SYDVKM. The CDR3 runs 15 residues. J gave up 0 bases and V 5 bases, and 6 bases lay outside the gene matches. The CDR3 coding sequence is TGTGCCAGCAGTAGCCAGGGGGCCATCTCCTACGAGCAGTACTTC. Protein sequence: CASSSQGAISYEQYF.

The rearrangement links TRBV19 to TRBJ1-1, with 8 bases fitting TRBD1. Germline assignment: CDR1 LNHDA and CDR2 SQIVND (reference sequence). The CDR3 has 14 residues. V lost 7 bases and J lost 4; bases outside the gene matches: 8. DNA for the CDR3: TGTGCCAGTACCCCAGGGGGCGCGGGCACTGAAGCTTTCTTT. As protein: CASTPGGAGTEAFF.

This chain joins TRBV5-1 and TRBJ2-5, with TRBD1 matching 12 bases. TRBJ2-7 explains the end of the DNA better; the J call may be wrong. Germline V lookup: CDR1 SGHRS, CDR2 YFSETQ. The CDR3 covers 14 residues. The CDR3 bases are TGCGCCAGCAGCTACGGGACAGGGGGCGTCGAGCAGTACTTC. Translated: CASSYGTGGVEQYF.

CDR3 in DNA: TGCGCCACCACCGAAAGGGTAGGCACAGATACGCAGTATTTT. Its translation is CATTERVGTDTQYF. V gene TRBV5-1 combines with J gene TRBJ2-3; D uncertain. CDR1 and CDR2 from the germline V gene are SGHRS and YFSETQ. The CDR3 has 14 amino acids. Trimming removed 9 bases at V and 1 base at J, with 15 bases between. Complete variable domain (other parts from reference TRBV5-1 and TRBJ2-3): KAGVTQTPRYLIKTRGQQVTLSCSPISGHRSVSWYQQTPGQGLQFLFEYFSETQRNKGNFPGRFSGRQFSNSRSEMNVSTLELGDSALYLCATTERVGTDTQYFGPGTRLTVL.

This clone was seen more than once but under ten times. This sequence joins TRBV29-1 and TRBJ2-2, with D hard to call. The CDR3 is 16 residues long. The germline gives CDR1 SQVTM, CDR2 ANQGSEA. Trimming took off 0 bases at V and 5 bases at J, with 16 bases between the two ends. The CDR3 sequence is CSVEDLGRARTGELFF. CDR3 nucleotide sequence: TGCAGCGTTGAAGATCTTGGTAGGGCACGGACCGGGGAGCTGTTTTTT.

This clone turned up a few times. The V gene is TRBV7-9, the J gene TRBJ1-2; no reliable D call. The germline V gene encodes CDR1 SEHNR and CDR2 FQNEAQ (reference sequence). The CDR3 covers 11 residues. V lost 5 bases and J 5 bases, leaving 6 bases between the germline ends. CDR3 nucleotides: TGTGCCAGCAGCCCCGTTTATGGCTACACCTTC. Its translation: CASSPVYGYTF.

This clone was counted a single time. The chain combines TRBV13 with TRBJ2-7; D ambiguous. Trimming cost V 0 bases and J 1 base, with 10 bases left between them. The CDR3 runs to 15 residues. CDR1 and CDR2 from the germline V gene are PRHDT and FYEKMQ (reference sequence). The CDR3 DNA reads TGTGCCAGCAGCTTAGGCCCTACCAGTTCCTACGAGCAGTACTTC. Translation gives CASSLGPTSSYEQYF.

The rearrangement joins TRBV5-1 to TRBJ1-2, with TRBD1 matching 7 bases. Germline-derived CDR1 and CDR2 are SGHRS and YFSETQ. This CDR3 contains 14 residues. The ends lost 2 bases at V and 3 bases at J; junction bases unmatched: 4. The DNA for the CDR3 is TGCGCCAGCAGCTTCCAGGGGGAGGACTATGGCTACACCTTC. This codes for CASSFQGEDYGYTF.

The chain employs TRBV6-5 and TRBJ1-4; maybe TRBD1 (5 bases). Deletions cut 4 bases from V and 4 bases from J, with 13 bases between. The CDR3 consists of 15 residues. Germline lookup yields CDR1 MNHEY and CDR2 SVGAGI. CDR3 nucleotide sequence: TGTGCCAGCAGTTCCCGGGACGGACTTAATGAAAAACTGTTTTTT. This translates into CASSSRDGLNEKLFF.

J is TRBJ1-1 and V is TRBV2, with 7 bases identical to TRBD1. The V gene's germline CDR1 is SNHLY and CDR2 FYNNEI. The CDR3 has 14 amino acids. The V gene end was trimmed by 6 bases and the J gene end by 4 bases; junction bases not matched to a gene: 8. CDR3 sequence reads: CASSRGGPLTEAFF. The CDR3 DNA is TGTGCCAGCAGCAGGGGGGGGCCCCTCACTGAAGCTTTCTTT.

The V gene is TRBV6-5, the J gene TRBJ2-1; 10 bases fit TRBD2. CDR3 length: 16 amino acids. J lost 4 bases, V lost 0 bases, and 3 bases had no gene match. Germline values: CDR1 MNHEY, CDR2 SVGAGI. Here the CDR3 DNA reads TGTGCCAGCAGTTACTCAGCGGGGGGGGAGTACAATGAGCAGTTCTTC. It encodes CASSYSAGGEYNEQFF.

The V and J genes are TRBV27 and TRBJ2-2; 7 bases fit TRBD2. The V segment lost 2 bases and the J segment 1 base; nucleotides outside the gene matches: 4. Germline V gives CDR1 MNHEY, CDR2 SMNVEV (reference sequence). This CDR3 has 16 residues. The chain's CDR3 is CASSLGSGVNTGELFF. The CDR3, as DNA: TGTGCCAGCAGTTTAGGCAGCGGGGTGAACACCGGGGAGCTGTTTTTT.

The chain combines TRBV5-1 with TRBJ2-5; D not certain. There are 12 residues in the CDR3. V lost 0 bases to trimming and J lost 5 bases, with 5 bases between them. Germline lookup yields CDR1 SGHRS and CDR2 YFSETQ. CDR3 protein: CASSLGMETQYF. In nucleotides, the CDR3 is TGCGCCAGCAGCTTGGGAATGGAGACCCAGTACTTC.

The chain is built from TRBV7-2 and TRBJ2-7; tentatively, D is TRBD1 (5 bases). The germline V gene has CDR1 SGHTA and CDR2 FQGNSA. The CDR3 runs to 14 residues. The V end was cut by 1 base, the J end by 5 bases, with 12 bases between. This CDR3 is CASSLEGRVNEQYF. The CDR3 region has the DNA TGTGCCAGCAGCTTAGAGGGCAGGGTTAACGAGCAGTACTTC. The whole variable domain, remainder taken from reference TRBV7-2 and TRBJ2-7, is GAGVSQSPSNKVTEKGKDVELRCDPISGHTALYWYRQSLGQGLEFLIYFQGNSAPDKSGLPSDRFSAERTGGSVSTLTIQRTQQEDSAVYLCASSLEGRVNEQYFGPGTRLTVT.

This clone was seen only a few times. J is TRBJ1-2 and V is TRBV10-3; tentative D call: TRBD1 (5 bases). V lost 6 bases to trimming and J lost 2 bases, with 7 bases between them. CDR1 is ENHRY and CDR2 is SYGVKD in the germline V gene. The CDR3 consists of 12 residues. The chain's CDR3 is CAIRGGNYGYTF. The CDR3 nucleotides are TGTGCCATCAGGGGGGGAAACTATGGCTACACCTTC.

The DNA of the CDR3 is TGTGCCAGCAGCTTCTTGAACACTGAAGCTTTCTTT. Residues: CASSFLNTEAFF. The V and J genes are TRBV7-2 and TRBJ1-1, with unresolved D. Germline loops: CDR1 SGHTA, CDR2 FQGNSA. V lost 3 bases, J lost 0 bases, and 2 bases lay in between. This CDR3 has 12 residues.

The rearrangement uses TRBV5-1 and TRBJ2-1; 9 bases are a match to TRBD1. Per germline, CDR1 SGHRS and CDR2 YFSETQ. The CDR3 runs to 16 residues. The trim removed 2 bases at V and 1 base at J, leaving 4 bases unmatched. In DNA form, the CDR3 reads TGCGCCAGCAGCTTTCGGACAGGGGTTTCCTACAATGAGCAGTTCTTC. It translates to CASSFRTGVSYNEQFF.

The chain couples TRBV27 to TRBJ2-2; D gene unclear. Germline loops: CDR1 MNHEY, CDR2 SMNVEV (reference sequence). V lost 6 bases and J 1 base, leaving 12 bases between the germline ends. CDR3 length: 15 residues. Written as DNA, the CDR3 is TGTGCCAGCAGGACGAGTCATATGAACACCGGGGAGCTGTTTTTT. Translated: CASRTSHMNTGELFF.